This T cell receptor beta chain was documented in a study of vaccination and CD4 T cells after COVID-19 (dated by TCRdb to between 2021 and 2023). With respect to the entire study: SARS-CoV-2 positivity had been established in the convalescent patients by nasal swab PCR, and mild disease was recorded in eight to ten of these patients and severe disease in one. The convalescent cohort comprised six males and four females, including two Hispanic individuals, seven Caucasians, two Asians and one multiracial person. Participants received two doses of either the Pfizer-BioNTech BNT162b2 vaccine (n=8) or the Moderna mRNA-1273 vaccine (n=2). Post-COVID blood samples were collected from convalescent patients a median of approximately 100 days after diagnosis, with a range of about 30 to 161 days. Post-vaccine blood samples were taken a median of around 77 days after the second vaccine dose, with a range of about 12 to 250 days. For stimulating the cultures, overlapping spike peptide pools were used, derived from SARS-CoV-2 as well as from the common cold coronaviruses HCoV-NL63, HCoV-OC43 and HCoV-229E. As controls, cultures received a CEFX viral epitope pool (the positive control), an HIV-1 Nef peptide pool (the negative control), or no peptide at all. In 10 COVID-19 convalescent patients and a handful of infection-naive healthy vaccine recipients, researchers compared the spike-specific CD4+ TCR repertoire from before mRNA vaccination with the repertoire from after. Points the paper makes about the study in general: In convalescent patients, nearly all vaccine-specific clones (304 of 307) were found to be mono-reactive for SARS-CoV-2 spike rather than cross-reactive with common cold coronaviruses. In convalescent patients, a median approximately 86% of post-vaccine SARS-CoV-2-reactive clones were detected only after vaccination, and vaccine-specific priming was suggested by this finding. The median count of SARS-CoV-2-reactive clonotypes went up from 20 to 25 after infection to 38 after vaccination, although the change was not significant. Relatively few convalescent patients were included in the study, and early timepoints after natural infection were not analyzed.

Of note for this clonotype: Its antigen is currently not known. Base quality data are lacking; no much larger clone is found one base away.

The sample's treatment or condition label, in plain terms: roughly 11-day PBMC culture with coronavirus spike peptide pools or control peptides (ViraFEST assay). The ViraFEST assay, used in the study, expanded antigen-specific T cells with peptide pools and then identified the expanded clonotypes through TCR sequencing. The convalescent patients' positive SARS-CoV-2 PCR tests fell between March and December 2020, which was before the Alpha, Beta and Delta variants emerged in the United States. Each well held two million PBMCs cultured with around 10 ug/ml peptide pools in IMDM containing 5% human AB serum and 8 to 10 IU/ml IL-2. Half of the culture medium was replaced with fresh IL-2-containing medium on days 3 and 7. After 10 days of culture, CD4+ T cells were isolated by negative selection using the EasySep CD4+ T cell isolation kit. Ficoll-Paque Plus gradient centrifugation was used to isolate PBMCs from whole blood, and the isolated PBMCs were then either used fresh or cryopreserved at -140C. Triplicate wells were generally used for each culture condition.

Library generation was performed with PCR. At the Johns Hopkins FTIC core, DNA from the cultured CD4+ T cells underwent TCR sequencing with the Oncomine TCR Beta short-read assay. The QIAamp micro DNA kit was used to extract genomic DNA from the cultured CD4+ T cells. Oncomine TCR Beta libraries from cultured CD4+ T cells were pooled with unique dual indexes and sequenced on an Illumina iSeq 100. The source study handled its data this way. Non-productive sequences were removed, and CDR3s not starting with C, not ending with F or W, or shorter than 7 amino acids were discarded. Antigen-specific clonotypes were identified with the MANAFEST web application by comparing peptide-stimulated wells with reference and other culture wells. Positive clones required FDR below 0.05, an odds ratio above 5, and productive frequency above 0.1% in at least two of three replicate wells. Cross-reactive clonotypes were defined as significantly expanded in both SARS-CoV-2 spike wells and at least one common cold coronavirus spike condition. Levenshtein distances (stringdist) and unrooted phylogenetic trees (ape) in R version 3.6.1 were used to assess CDR3 homology. TCRdb handled the public reads itself, with Q25 trimming in fastp and clone calling in MiXCR, and kept productive beta chains. Each entry is one CDR3 protein sequence, shown with its most common DNA and genes. The V and J calls shown here were made by TCRdb, not taken from the authors' results. The sample table records roughly 5,300 distinct CDR3 sequences; almost 50% of these occur just once. Together, the top ten hold 25% to 40% of the sample.

Trimming removed 6 bases from V and 8 bases from J, leaving 19 bases between the germline ends. According to the germline V gene, CDR1 reads SNHLY and CDR2 reads FYNNEI. Taken from cysteine to phenylalanine, the CDR3 has 14 residues. The sequence is cut down to CDR3 DNA, 42 bases in frame from base 1. Sequences were obtained from CD4+ T cells from blood, cultured in vitro. This clonotype was obtained from a human donor who had recovered from COVID-19. The rearranged chain carries TRBV2 and TRBJ1-2, with TRBD1 perhaps the D gene, on 5 matching bases. The DNA sequence follows: TGTGCCAGCAGGCTGGGGGAGGGGATGGGCGGCTACACCTTC. Translation gives CASRLGEGMGGYTF.